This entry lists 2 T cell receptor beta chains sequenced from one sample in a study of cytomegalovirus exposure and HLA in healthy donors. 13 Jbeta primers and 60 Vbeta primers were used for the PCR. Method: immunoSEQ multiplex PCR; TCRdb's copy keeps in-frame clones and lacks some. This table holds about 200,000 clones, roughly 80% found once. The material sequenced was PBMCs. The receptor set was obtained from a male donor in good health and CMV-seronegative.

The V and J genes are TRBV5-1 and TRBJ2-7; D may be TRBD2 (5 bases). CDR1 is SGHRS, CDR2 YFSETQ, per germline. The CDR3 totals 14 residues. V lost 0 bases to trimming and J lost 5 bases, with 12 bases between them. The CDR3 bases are TGCGCCAGCAGCTTGGTGCCTAGCTTGGACGAGCAGTACTTC. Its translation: CASSLVPSLDEQYF.

The CDR3 DNA reads as TGTGCCAGCAGCCAATCTAGCGGCTCCTACGAGCAGTACTTC. Protein sequence: CASSQSSGSYEQYF. The genes are TRBV28 and TRBJ2-7, with 7 bases matching TRBD2. With 6 bases clipped from V and 0 bases from J, the junction kept 5 bases outside the gene matches. The CDR3 has 14 amino acids. Germline V gene lookup returns CDR1 MDHEN and CDR2 SYDVKM.